The 19 T cell receptor beta chains listed next were all sequenced from one sample in a study of T cell responses to AZD1222 COVID-19 vaccine. Profiling relied on immunoSEQ multiplex PCR, and the TCRdb table lists in-frame clones only, not all of them. This repertoire shows around 200,000 clones, 94% found once; its top ten account for roughly 1.5%. The source material was peripheral blood, sampled 28 days after the second AZD1222 dose. Receptor source: an adult who received the AZD1222 COVID-19 vaccine.

The CDR3 DNA sequence: TGTGCCAGCAGCGTAGACTCGGTAGGGACAGGGAATTCACCCCTCCACTTT. It yields the protein CASSVDSVGTGNSPLHF. The chain employs TRBV9 and TRBJ1-6; 9 positions agree with TRBD1. Trimming took 0 bases from V and 7 from J; bases not matched to a gene: 8. Germline loops: CDR1 SGDLS, CDR2 YYNGEE. The CDR3 has 17 amino acids.

This chain connects TRBV28 to TRBJ2-5; D possibly corresponds to TRBD1 (6 bases). The CDR3 sequence is 18 residues long. In germline, CDR1 is MDHEN, CDR2 SYDVKM. With 3 bases removed from V and 5 bases from J, the gap between germline ends came to 25 bases. CDR3 DNA: TGTGCCAGCAGTTTCGGACCCGGGGCCCCAGGGGTACAGGAGACCCAGTACTTC. Protein sequence: CASSFGPGAPGVQETQYF.

The V gene is TRBV5-1, the J gene TRBJ1-2; 9 nucleotides align to TRBD1. Germline values: CDR1 SGHRS, CDR2 YFSETQ. This CDR3 spans 13 amino acids. Losses at the gene ends were 3 bases for V and 5 bases for J; bases not matched to a gene: 2. CDR3 residues: CASSWTGDYGYTF. The CDR3 DNA follows: TGCGCCAGCAGCTGGACAGGGGATTATGGCTACACCTTC.

V gene TRBV2 combines with J gene TRBJ2-1; a possible D gene is TRBD2 (6 bases). Germline V gene sequence: CDR1 SNHLY, CDR2 FYNNEI. CDR3 size: 11 residues. V gave up 5 bases and J gave up 14 bases, with 13 bases separating them. Here the CDR3 reads CASSLAYEKFF. Written as DNA, the CDR3 is TGTGCCAGCAGTCTAGCGTATGAAAAGTTCTTC. The full variable domain, completed using reference TRBV2 and TRBJ2-1, is EPEVTQTPSHQVTQMGQEVILRCVPISNHLYFYWYRQILGQKVEFLVSFYNNEISEKSEIFDDQFSVERPDGSNFTLKIRSTKLEDSAMYFCASSLAYEKFFGPGTRLTVL.

This chain uses TRBV9 with TRBJ2-2; perhaps TRBD1 as D (7 bases). V was clipped by 5 bases and J by 4 bases, with 18 bases between them. The CDR3 totals 16 residues. Germline V gene sequence: CDR1 SGDLS, CDR2 YYNGEE. The CDR3 loop reads CASRPEEGAGTGELFF. In DNA form, the CDR3 reads TGTGCCAGCAGACCCGAGGAGGGGGCGGGCACCGGGGAGCTGTTTTTT. Using reference TRBV9 and TRBJ2-2 for the parts outside the CDR3, the full variable domain is DSGVTQTPKHLITATGQRVTLRCSPRSGDLSVYWYQQSLDQGLQFLIQYYNGEERAKGNILERFSAQQFPDLHSELNLSSLELGDSALYFCASRPEEGAGTGELFFGEGSRLTVL.

This chain uses TRBV4-1 with TRBJ1-5, with D possibly being TRBD1 (6 bases). V lost 0 bases to trimming and J lost 5 bases, with 11 bases between them. This CDR3 has 15 residues. Germline CDR1 and CDR2: MGHRA and YSYEKL. The CDR3 loop is CASSQDPGAYQPQHF. The CDR3 DNA reads TGCGCCAGCAGCCAAGATCCGGGGGCATATCAGCCCCAGCATTTT.

The CDR3 loop is CASTELQTGRTEAFF. In DNA, the CDR3 is TGTGCCAGCACCGAACTGCAGACAGGTCGAACTGAAGCTTTCTTT. This chain joins TRBV7-9 and TRBJ1-1; a weak D match, TRBD1 (6 bases). Germline CDR1 and CDR2: SEHNR and FQNEAQ (reference sequence). V shed 7 bases and J shed 5 bases, with 20 bases lying between them. The CDR3 loop spans 15 amino acids.

The chain joins TRBV7-6 to TRBJ1-4; D is undetermined. The V end was cut by 5 bases, the J end by 7 bases, with 14 bases between. Germline assignment: CDR1 SGHVS and CDR2 FNYEAQ. The CDR3 loop spans 14 amino acids. Here the CDR3 reads CASSPISSGEKLFF. As DNA, the CDR3 is TGTGCCAGCAGCCCCATCTCGAGCGGTGAAAAACTGTTTTTT.

This chain connects TRBV6-2 or TRBV6-3 to TRBJ2-7, with D possibly TRBD2 on 5 matching bases. V shed 0 bases and J shed 6 bases, with 24 bases lying between them. Germline V gene data show CDR1 as MNHEY and CDR2 as SVGEGT. This CDR3 spans 18 amino acids. DNA of the CDR3: TGTGCCAGCAGTTACTCGAATAGCGCCCCGGAAGGGAGTGGCGAGCAGTACTTC. Its translation: CASSYSNSAPEGSGEQYF.

V is TRBV3-1 (or the pseudogene TRBV3-2) and J is TRBJ1-1; the D is unclear. CDR3 length: 13 amino acids. Trimming cost V 1 base and J 7 bases, with 10 bases left between them. Germline CDR1 reads LGHDT; CDR2 reads YNNKEL (reference sequence). CDR3 nucleotide sequence: TGTGCCAGCAGCCAAGCCTCCGGAGTTGAAGCTTTCTTT. It yields the protein CASSQASGVEAFF.

The chain couples TRBV6-1 to TRBJ2-1; the match to TRBD2 covers 14 bases. Looked up from germline, CDR1 is MNHNS and CDR2 is SASEGT. J lost 14 bases, V lost 2 bases, and 8 bases had no gene match. The CDR3 consists of 15 residues. The CDR3 spells CASSEFPGLAGAEFF. CDR3 DNA sequence: TGTGCCAGCAGTGAATTCCCGGGACTAGCGGGGGCGGAGTTCTTC.

The J gene is TRBJ1-1, the V gene TRBV5-8; TRBD1 might be the D (5 bases). Germline V lookup: CDR1 SGHTS, CDR2 YDEGEE. V shed 3 bases and J shed 4 bases, with 10 bases lying between them. The CDR3 covers 13 residues. This CDR3 is CASSSTGTTEAFF. CDR3 DNA sequence: TGTGCCAGCAGCTCAACAGGTACCACTGAAGCTTTCTTT.

The rearrangement joins TRBV19 to TRBJ2-2; TRBD1 might be the D (5 bases). Germline CDR1 reads LNHDA; CDR2 reads SQIVND (reference sequence). The V end lost 3 bases, the J end lost 8 bases, and 10 bases lay between the germline ends. CDR3 length: 13 amino acids. CDR3 region: CASSISGIGELFF. In DNA, the CDR3 is TGTGCCAGTAGTATCTCAGGGATTGGGGAGCTGTTTTTT.

The V call is TRBV3-1 (or the pseudogene TRBV3-2), the J call TRBJ2-7, with 10 bases identical to TRBD2. Germline CDR1 and CDR2: LGHDT and YNNKEL (reference sequence). This CDR3 region has 14 residues. With 6 bases clipped from V and 4 bases from J, the junction kept 6 bases outside the gene matches. CDR3: CASRASGSQYEQYF. CDR3 DNA: TGTGCCAGCAGGGCTAGCGGGAGTCAGTACGAGCAGTACTTC.

The rearrangement links TRBV6-6 to TRBJ1-1; D call uncertain. The V gene lost 6 bases and the J gene lost 5 bases, with 13 bases spanning the gap. This CDR3 is built from 13 residues. The germline V gene has CDR1 MNHNY and CDR2 SVGAGI (reference sequence). The CDR3: CASSTMGRTEAFF. CDR3 sequence (DNA): TGTGCCAGCAGCACAATGGGGAGGACTGAAGCTTTCTTT.

The CDR3 nucleotides are TGTGCCAGTAGGTTGGGTGGCAGCAACAATGAGCAGTTCTTC. Its protein product is CASRLGGSNNEQFF. J is TRBJ2-1 and V is TRBV19; D is unclear. This CDR3 is built from 14 residues. Germline-derived CDR1 and CDR2 are LNHDA and SQIVND (reference sequence). V dropped 6 bases and J dropped 5 bases, with 14 bases sitting between them. Based on the CDR3 plus reference TRBV19 and TRBJ2-1, the full variable domain is DGGITQSPKYLFRKEGQNVTLSCEQNLNHDAMYWYRQDPGQGLRLIYYSQIVNDFQKGDIAEGYSVSREKKESFPLTVTSAQKNPTAFYLCASRLGGSNNEQFFGPGTRLTVL.

V and J are TRBV21-1 and TRBJ2-5; the table gives TRBD2 as D, unverified against the DNA. TRBV21-1 is recorded as a pseudogene. The CDR3 is 16 amino acids. The CDR3 nucleotides are TGTGCCAGCAGCAAAGCGCTGGGACTCCCCCAAGAGACCCAGTACTTC. Translated, it gives CASSKALGLPQETQYF.

This sequence joins TRBV19 and TRBJ1-1; 7 positions match TRBD1. CDR3 length: 15 amino acids. Trimming at V came to 5 bases and at J to 0 bases, leaving 6 bases not matched to a gene. Germline lookup yields CDR1 LNHDA and CDR2 SQIVND (reference sequence). The CDR3 region is CASSGTVHMNTEAFF. The CDR3, as DNA: TGTGCCAGTAGTGGGACAGTTCATATGAACACTGAAGCTTTCTTT.

Only a few counts were recorded for this clone. The genes are TRBV19 and TRBJ1-5; D unresolved. Germline CDR1 and CDR2: LNHDA and SQIVND (reference sequence). This CDR3 is built from 13 residues. The germline V and J ends were trimmed by 7 bases and 4 bases, with 11 bases remaining between them. The CDR3 region has the DNA TGTGCCAGTACCCCAGGACGGAATCAGCCCCAGCATTTT. Translating gives CASTPGRNQPQHF.